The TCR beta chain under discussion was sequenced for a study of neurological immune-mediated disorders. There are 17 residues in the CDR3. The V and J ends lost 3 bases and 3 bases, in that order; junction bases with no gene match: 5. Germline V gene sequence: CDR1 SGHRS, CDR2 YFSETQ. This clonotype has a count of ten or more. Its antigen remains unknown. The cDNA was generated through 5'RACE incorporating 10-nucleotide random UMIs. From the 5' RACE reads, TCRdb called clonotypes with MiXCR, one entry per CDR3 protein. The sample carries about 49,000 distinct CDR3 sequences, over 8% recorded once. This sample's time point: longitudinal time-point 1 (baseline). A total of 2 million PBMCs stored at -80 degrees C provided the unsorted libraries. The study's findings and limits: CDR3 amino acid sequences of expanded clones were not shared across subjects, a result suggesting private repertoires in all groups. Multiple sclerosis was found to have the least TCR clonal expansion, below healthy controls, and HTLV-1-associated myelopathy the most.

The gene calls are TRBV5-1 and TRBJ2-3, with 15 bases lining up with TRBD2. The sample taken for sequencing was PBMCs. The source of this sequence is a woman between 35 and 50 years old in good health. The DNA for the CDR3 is TGCGCCAGCAGCTGGACTAGCGGGGGGGCCGGGACAGATACGCAGTATTTT. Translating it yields CASSWTSGGAGTDTQYF.